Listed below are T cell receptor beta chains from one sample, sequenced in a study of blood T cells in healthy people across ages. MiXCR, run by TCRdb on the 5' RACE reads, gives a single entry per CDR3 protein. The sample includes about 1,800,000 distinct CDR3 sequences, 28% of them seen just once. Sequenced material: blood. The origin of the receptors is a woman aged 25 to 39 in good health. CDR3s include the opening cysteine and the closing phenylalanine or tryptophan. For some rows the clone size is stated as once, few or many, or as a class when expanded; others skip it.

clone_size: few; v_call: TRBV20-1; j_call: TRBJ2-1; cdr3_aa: CSARVWEGPQETQFF
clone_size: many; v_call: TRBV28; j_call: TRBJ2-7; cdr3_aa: CASSTSGVMAYEQYF
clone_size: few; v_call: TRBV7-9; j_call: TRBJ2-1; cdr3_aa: CASSLGVPAEQFF
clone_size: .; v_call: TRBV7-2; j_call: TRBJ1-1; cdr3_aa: CASSPRENRATEAFF
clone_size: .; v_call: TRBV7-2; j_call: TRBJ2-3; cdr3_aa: CASSLTGQGWDTQYF
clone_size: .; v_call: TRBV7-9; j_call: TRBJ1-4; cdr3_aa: CASSLSRDSRNNEKLFF
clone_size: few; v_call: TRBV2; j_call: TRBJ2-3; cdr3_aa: CASTPSRVTDTQYF
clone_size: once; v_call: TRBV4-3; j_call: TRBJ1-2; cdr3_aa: CASSQEASGNYGYTF
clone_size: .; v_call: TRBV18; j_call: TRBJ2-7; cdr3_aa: CASSRTDGGSYEQYF
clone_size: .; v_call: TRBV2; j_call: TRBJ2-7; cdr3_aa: CARGTPGASYEQYF
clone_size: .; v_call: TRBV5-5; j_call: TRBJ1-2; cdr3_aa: CASSLLVGFDGYTF
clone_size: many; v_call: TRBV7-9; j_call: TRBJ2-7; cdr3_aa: CASSPTWVAGIYEQYF
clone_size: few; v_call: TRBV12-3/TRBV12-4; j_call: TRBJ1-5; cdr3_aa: CASSSFQQPQHF
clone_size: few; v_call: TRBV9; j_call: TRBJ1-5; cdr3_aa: CASSAGQGRNQPQHF
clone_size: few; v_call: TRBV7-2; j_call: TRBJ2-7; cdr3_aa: CASSSLLAGADEQYF
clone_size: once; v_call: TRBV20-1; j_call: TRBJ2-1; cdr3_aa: CSARRSSSYNEQFF
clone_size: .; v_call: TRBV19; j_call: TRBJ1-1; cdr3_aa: CAVQGGGEAFF
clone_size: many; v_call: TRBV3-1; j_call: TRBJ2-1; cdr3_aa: CASSQGGRGNEQFF
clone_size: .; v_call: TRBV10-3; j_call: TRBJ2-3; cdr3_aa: CAISTRGSTDTQYF
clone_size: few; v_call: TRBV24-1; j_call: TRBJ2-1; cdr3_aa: CATSESGRSSYNEQFF
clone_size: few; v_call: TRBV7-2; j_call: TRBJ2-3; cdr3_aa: CASSPMAGVIDTQYF
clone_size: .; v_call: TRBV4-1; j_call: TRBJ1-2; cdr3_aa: CASSQVPRRNYGYTF
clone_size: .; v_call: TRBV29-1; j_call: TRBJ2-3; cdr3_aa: CSVGGRQLTDTQYF
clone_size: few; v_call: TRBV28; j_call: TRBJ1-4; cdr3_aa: CASSLDRTRGNEKLFF
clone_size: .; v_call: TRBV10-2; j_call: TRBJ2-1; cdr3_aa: CAGSVARYEQFF
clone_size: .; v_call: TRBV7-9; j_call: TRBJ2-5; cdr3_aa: CASRRPPETQYF
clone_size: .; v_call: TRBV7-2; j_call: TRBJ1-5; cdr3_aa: CASSLASSQPQHF
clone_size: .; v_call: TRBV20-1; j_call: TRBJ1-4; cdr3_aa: CSAGDQQGANEKLFF
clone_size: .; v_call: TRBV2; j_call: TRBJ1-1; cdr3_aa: CASKTTGRTEAFF
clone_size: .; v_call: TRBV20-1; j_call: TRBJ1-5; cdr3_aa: CSAPPPTSNQPQHF
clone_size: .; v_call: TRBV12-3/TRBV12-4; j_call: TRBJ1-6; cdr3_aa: CACSDRAFNSPLHF
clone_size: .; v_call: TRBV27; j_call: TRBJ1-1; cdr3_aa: CASTSGGLGTEAFF
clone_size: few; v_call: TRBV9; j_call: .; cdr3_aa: CASSVEPSGGAEQYF